One and the same sample provided the 22 T cell receptor beta chains below, sequenced in a study of blood T cells in healthy people across ages. A second roughly 7 to 11 cycle PCR used barcoded and J-beta primers. TCRdb fed the 5' RACE reads into MiXCR, producing one record per CDR3 protein. The sample carries 650,000 to 1,000,000 distinct CDR3 sequences, 30% to 45% recorded once. Sequences were obtained from blood. Receptor source: a young man in good health.

This chain uses TRBV5-4 with TRBJ1-3, with D perhaps matching TRBD1 (6 bases). The CDR3 runs 15 residues. Trimming took off 3 bases at V and 4 bases at J, with 14 bases between the two ends. Per germline, CDR1 SGHNT and CDR2 YYREEE (reference sequence). CDR3 residues: CASSSPSGAGNTIYF. DNA for the CDR3: TGTGCCAGCAGCTCCCCTTCGGGGGCCGGAAACACCATATATTTT.

The chain has TRBV28 and TRBJ2-7; D is possibly TRBD1 (5 bases). CDR3 length equals 15 residues. The germline V and J ends were trimmed by 6 bases and 4 bases, with 19 bases remaining between them. Germline V gene data show CDR1 as MDHEN and CDR2 as SYDVKM. The chain's CDR3 is CASRPSDQGRYEQYF. The CDR3 coding sequence is TGTGCCAGCAGGCCCTCGGATCAGGGAAGGTACGAGCAGTACTTC.

The chain uses TRBV5-1 and TRBJ2-5, with 12 bases lining up with TRBD2. The germline CDR1 and CDR2 sequences are SGHRS and YFSETQ. The CDR3 contains 15 residues. Trimming took 4 bases from V and 3 from J; bases not matched to a gene: 4. CDR3 sequence (DNA): TGCGCCAGCAGCCGCAGACTAGCGGGGGAAGAGACCCAGTACTTC. Translation: CASSRRLAGEETQYF.

Turning to this clonotype: Its ends do not fully match the called genes, so a read error is possible. This chain links TRBV7-7 with TRBJ2-7; no definite D call. Germline V gives CDR1 SSHAT, CDR2 FNYEAQ (reference sequence). The CDR3 runs to 15 residues. The CDR3 nucleotides read TGTGCTAGCAGCTTAGCACCTGACGAACTGTACGAGCAGTACTTC. Its protein product is CASSLAPDELYEQYF.

This clonotype occurred many times. The junction shows a germline mismatch at one end, possibly a read error. The V and J genes are TRBV5-1 and TRBJ2-1, with a tentative D call TRBD2 (6 bases). The CDR3 is made up of 15 amino acids. The germline V gene encodes CDR1 SGHRS and CDR2 YFSETQ. The CDR3 loop reads CASSLTTSSYNEQFF. The CDR3 nucleotides read TGTGCCAGCAGCTTAACGACTAGCTCCTACAATGAGCAGTTCTTC.

For this clonotype: Being one base from a much bigger clone, this may be a read error. The V call is TRBV12-3 or TRBV12-4, the J call TRBJ2-7; TRBD1 matches 7 bases. The CDR3 loop spans 14 amino acids. In DNA, the CDR3 is TGTGCCGGCAGTTTTGGGCAGGGGGTGAAAACCCAGTACTTC. It yields the protein CAGSFGQGVKTQYF.

There are many counts of this clonotype. The chain joins TRBV7-6 to TRBJ2-7, with 7 positions matching TRBD1. V lost 4 bases and J lost 0; bases outside the gene matches: 6. Germline CDR1 and CDR2: SGHVS and FNYEAQ. CDR3 length: 15 residues. The CDR3 sequence is CASSSTGDFSYEQYF. In DNA, the CDR3 is TGTGCCAGCAGCTCTACAGGGGATTTCTCCTACGAGCAGTACTTC. The variable domain in full, with the rest retrieved from reference TRBV7-6 and TRBJ2-7, is GAGVSQSPRYKVTKRGQDVALRCDPISGHVSLYWYRQALGQGPEFLTYFNYEAQQDKSGLPNDRFSAERPEGSISTLTIQRTEQRDSAMYRCASSSTGDFSYEQYFGPGTRLTVT.

The CDR3 DNA reads as TGCAGCGTTGTGGTCAGGCCGGTCGACGAGCAGTACTTC. This translates into CSVVVRPVDEQYF. The genes are TRBV29-1 and TRBJ2-5; no definite D call. The DNA matches TRBJ2-7 better at its end, which makes the J call doubtful. The CDR3 contains 13 residues. CDR1 SQVTM and CDR2 ANQGSEA come from the germline V gene.

This clonotype came up a few times. The V and J genes are TRBV28 and TRBJ1-5, with no clear D. Per germline, CDR1 MDHEN and CDR2 SYDVKM. The CDR3 is 15 residues long. The V end was cut by 6 bases, the J end by 3 bases, with 15 bases between. CDR3 coding DNA: TGTGCCAGCAGCTCCCGCGGTGTCAACAATCAGCCCCAGCATTTT. Its protein product is CASSSRGVNNQPQHF.

V is TRBV20-1 and J is TRBJ1-4; D ambiguous. Germline V gene sequence: CDR1 DFQATT, CDR2 SNEGSKA (reference sequence). V was cut by 1 base and J by 11 bases, with 14 bases left in between. The CDR3 loop spans 13 amino acids. The CDR3 DNA sequence: TGCAGTGCTAGAGCCGGAGAGGAAGAGAAACTGTTTTTT. It is translated as CSARAGEEEKLFF.

This chain joins TRBV6-2 or TRBV6-3 and TRBJ1-1; 12 bases map to TRBD1. This CDR3 comprises 17 residues. Trimming removed 7 bases from V and 1 base from J; junction bases left unmatched: 10. The germline V gene encodes CDR1 MNHEY and CDR2 SVGEGT. The CDR3: CASTRTRDRGQNTEAFF. CDR3 nucleotide sequence: TGTGCCAGCACTCGCACCCGGGACAGGGGGCAGAACACTGAAGCTTTCTTT.

The chain uses TRBV12-3 or TRBV12-4 and TRBJ2-1; D is unresolved. V dropped 7 bases and J dropped 7 bases, with 14 bases sitting between them. The CDR3 extends over 13 amino acids. This chain's CDR3 is CASTLGSSNEQFF. CDR3 DNA: TGTGCCAGCACCTTGGGCAGCAGTAATGAGCAGTTCTTC.

A few counts support this clonotype. J is TRBJ1-1 and V is TRBV12-5; TRBD1 might be the D (5 bases). This CDR3 is 15 amino acids long. Trimming took off 5 bases at V and 3 bases at J, with 16 bases between the two ends. Germline lookup yields CDR1 LGHNT and CDR2 FRNRAP. CDR3 DNA sequence: TGTGCTAGTGGTCCTACCCTTACCAGGGACACTGAAGCTTTCTTT. Translating it yields CASGPTLTRDTEAFF. The full variable domain, completed using reference TRBV12-5 and TRBJ1-1, is DARVTQTPRHKVTEMGQEVTMRCQPILGHNTVFWYRQTMMQGLELLAYFRNRAPLDDSGMPKDRFSAEMPDATLATLKIQPSEPRDSAVYFCASGPTLTRDTEAFFGQGTRLTVV.

On this clonotype itself: At one boundary the junction diverges from the germline segment, which might be a read error. This chain connects TRBV14 to TRBJ1-1; TRBD1 might be the D (6 bases). The CDR3 is 18 residues long. Germline loops: CDR1 SGHDN, CDR2 FVKESK. DNA of the CDR3: TGTGCCAGCAACCAAGAGATGGCTTGGGCCAGGGGGAACACTGAAGCTTTCTTT. It codes for CASNQEMAWARGNTEAFF.

This clonotype was seen a handful of times. The V and J genes are TRBV6-2 or TRBV6-3 and TRBJ2-1; TRBD1 agrees at 9 bases. The end of the DNA fits TRBJ2-7 better, so the J call may be wrong. The germline CDR1 and CDR2 sequences are MNHEY and SVGEGT. The CDR3 loop spans 15 amino acids. The CDR3 reads CASSIRDRAYNEQYF. DNA for the CDR3: TGTGCCAGCAGTATCCGGGACAGGGCCTACAATGAGCAGTACTTC.

The chain couples TRBV6-5 to TRBJ2-1; 13 positions match TRBD2. The CDR3 is 18 residues long. The junction had 4 bases not matched to a gene; V was cut back by 2 bases and J by 0 bases. Germline V gene lookup returns CDR1 MNHEY and CDR2 SVGAGI. CDR3 in DNA: TGTGCCAGCAGTTACGGGACTAGCGGGAAGAGCTCCTACAATGAGCAGTTCTTC. As protein: CASSYGTSGKSSYNEQFF.

The rearrangement links TRBV20-1 to TRBJ2-4; TRBD1 might be the D (5 bases). Trimming cost V 3 bases and J 12 bases, with 15 bases left between them. The CDR3 is 12 amino acids. From germline, CDR1 is DFQATT and CDR2 SNEGSKA (reference sequence). In DNA form, the CDR3 reads TGCAGTGCTAGGGGGTACGACAGCAATCAGTACTTC. It encodes CSARGYDSNQYF.

This clonotype was detected ten times or more. The chain uses TRBV12-3 or TRBV12-4 and TRBJ2-6, with no clear D. CDR3 length: 14 amino acids. Trimming took off 10 bases at V and 4 bases at J, with 14 bases between the two ends. The CDR3 protein is CATLNESGANVLTF. For the CDR3, the DNA is TGTGCCACCCTAAATGAGTCCGGGGCCAACGTCCTGACTTTC.

V gene TRBV11-2 combines with J gene TRBJ2-4; a weak D match, TRBD2 (5 bases). CDR3 length: 15 residues. Deletions cut 3 bases from V and 1 base from J, with 10 bases between. CDR1 and CDR2 from the germline V gene are SGHAT and FQNNGV. CDR3 nucleotide sequence: TGTGCCAGCAGCTTGTCGGGGTCGGCCAAAAACATTCAGTACTTC. The encoded protein is CASSLSGSAKNIQYF. The full variable domain, in which reference TRBV11-2 and TRBJ2-4 provide the parts outside the CDR3, is EAGVAQSPRYKIIEKRQSVAFWCNPISGHATLYWYQQILGQGPKLLIQFQNNGVVDDSQLPKDRFSAERLKGVDSTLKIQPAKLEDSAVYLCASSLSGSAKNIQYFGAGTRLSVL.

This clonotype occurred once. This chain links TRBV12-3 or TRBV12-4 with TRBJ2-1, with D possibly called TRBD1 or TRBD2 (5 bases each). Trimming pared 3 bases from V and 13 bases from J, leaving 19 bases between. The CDR3 totals 14 residues. This CDR3 reads CASSLGDVKNIQFF. In DNA form, the CDR3 reads TGTGCCAGCAGTTTGGGGGACGTGAAAAACATTCAGTTCTTC.

In regard to this clonotype: One base away lies a much larger clone, so this may be a sequencing read error. The rearrangement joins TRBV20-1 to TRBJ2-6, with 8 bases fitting TRBD1. This CDR3 has 16 amino acids. The V gene's germline CDR1 is DFQATT and CDR2 SNEGSKA (reference sequence). This chain's CDR3 is CSADRGAFSGANALTF. CDR3 sequence (DNA): TGCAGTGCAGACAGGGGCGCCTTCTCTGGGGCCAACGCCCTGACTTTC.

The rearrangement joins TRBV10-3 to TRBJ2-3; 11 bases map to TRBD2. The CDR3 is 15 amino acids. Germline CDR1 ENHRY, CDR2 SYGVKD. The V gene end was trimmed by 6 bases and the J gene end by 4 bases; junction bases not matched to a gene: 6. CDR3 region: CAIRSSGGDPDTQYF. In nucleotides, the CDR3 is TGTGCCATCAGAAGTAGCGGGGGGGACCCAGATACGCAGTATTTT.